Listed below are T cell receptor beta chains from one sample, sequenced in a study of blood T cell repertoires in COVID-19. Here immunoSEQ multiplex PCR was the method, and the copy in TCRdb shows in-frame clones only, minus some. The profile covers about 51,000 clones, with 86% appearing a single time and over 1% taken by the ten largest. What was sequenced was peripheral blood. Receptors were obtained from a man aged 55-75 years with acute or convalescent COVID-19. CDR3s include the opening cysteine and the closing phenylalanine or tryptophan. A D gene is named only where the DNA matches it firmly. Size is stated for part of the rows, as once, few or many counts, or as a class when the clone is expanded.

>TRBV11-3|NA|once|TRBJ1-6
CASSLRTATGSPLHF
TGTGCCAGCAGCTTAAGGACGGCGACGGGATCACCCCTCCACTTT
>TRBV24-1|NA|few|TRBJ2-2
CATSDLHPQGANTGELFF
TGTGCCACCAGTGATTTGCACCCGCAGGGCGCGAACACCGGGGAGCTGTTTTTT
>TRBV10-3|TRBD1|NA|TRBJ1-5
CAISGQGNQPQHF
TGTGCCATCAGTGGACAGGGGAATCAGCCCCAGCATTTT
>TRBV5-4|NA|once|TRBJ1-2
CASSSRGNYGYTF
TGTGCCAGCAGCTCTCGGGGTAACTATGGCTACACCTTC
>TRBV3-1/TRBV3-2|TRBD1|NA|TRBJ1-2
CASSQAAGLMGQGSDGYTF
TGTGCCAGCAGCCAAGCCGCAGGATTAATGGGACAGGGGTCGGATGGCTACACCTTC
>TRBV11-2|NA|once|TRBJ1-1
CASSLASFRGPEAFF
TGTGCCAGCAGCTTAGCGAGTTTCAGGGGACCTGAAGCTTTCTTT
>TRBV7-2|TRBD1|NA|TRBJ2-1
CASSFDRGGYEQFF
TGTGCCAGCAGCTTTGACAGGGGCGGCTATGAGCAGTTCTTC
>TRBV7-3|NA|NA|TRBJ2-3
CASSLTSQQVDTQYF
TGTGCCAGCAGCTTAACGTCCCAGCAGGTAGATACGCAGTATTTT
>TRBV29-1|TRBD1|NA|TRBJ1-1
CSVAGQRNTEAFF
TGCAGCGTTGCGGGACAGCGGAACACTGAAGCTTTCTTT
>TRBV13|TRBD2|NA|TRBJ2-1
CASSRRAGFSYNEQFF
TGTGCCAGCAGCCGAAGAGCGGGGTTCTCCTACAATGAGCAGTTCTTC
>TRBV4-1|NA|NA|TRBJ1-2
CASSQDFTTNYGYTF
TGCGCCAGCAGCCAAGATTTTACAACTAACTATGGCTACACCTTC